This T cell receptor delta chain came from a study of gamma-delta chains in newborns, infants, children. Study overall: Microbial exposure reportedly drives polyclonal innate γδ T cell expansion after birth.

This clone was detected only a few times. With CATT, TCRdb re-called clones from the reads. The sample has 7,500 to 10,000 delta-chain clones; 1.6% are singletons. From germline, CDR1 is TSWWSYY and CDR2 QGS. CDR3 length: 23 amino acids. V gave up 2 bases and J gave up 0 bases; unmatched junction bases: 21. The chain uses TRDV1 and TRDJ1, with 13 bases lining up with TRDD3. This TCR was sampled from a child who was a newborn, infant or young child, either healthy, febrile or measles-vaccinated (not recorded which). The specimen was blood. In nucleotides, the CDR3 is TGTGCTCTTGGGGAAATAGGGAGGGGGGACTGGGGGATACGCCGCCCTCACACCGATAAACTCATCTTT. Translating it yields CALGEIGRGDWGIRRPHTDKLIF.